The present T cell receptor beta chain was sequenced within a study of T cell responses to AZD1222 COVID-19 vaccine. Notes on the study in general: Sampling captured repertoires only after the peak T cell response.

The ends were cut back, 0 bases at V and 6 bases at J, with 12 bases in the middle. The CDR3 has 15 amino acids. Germline values: CDR1 LNHNV, CDR2 YYDKDF (reference sequence). Profiled with immunoSEQ multiplex PCR; TCRdb holds only in-frame clones, not every one. The data contain around 160,000 clones, 94% of them singletons. About this clone itself: The target antigen is unknown.

The specimen comprised peripheral blood, sampled on day 0 of AZD1222 vaccination. This receptor was taken from an adult in good health. The chain links TRBV15 to TRBJ1-5, with D perhaps matching TRBD1 (6 bases). Written as DNA, the CDR3 is TGTGCCACCAGCAGAGATCAAGGGGGTAGTCAGCCCCAGCATTTT. This sequence encodes CATSRDQGGSQPQHF.